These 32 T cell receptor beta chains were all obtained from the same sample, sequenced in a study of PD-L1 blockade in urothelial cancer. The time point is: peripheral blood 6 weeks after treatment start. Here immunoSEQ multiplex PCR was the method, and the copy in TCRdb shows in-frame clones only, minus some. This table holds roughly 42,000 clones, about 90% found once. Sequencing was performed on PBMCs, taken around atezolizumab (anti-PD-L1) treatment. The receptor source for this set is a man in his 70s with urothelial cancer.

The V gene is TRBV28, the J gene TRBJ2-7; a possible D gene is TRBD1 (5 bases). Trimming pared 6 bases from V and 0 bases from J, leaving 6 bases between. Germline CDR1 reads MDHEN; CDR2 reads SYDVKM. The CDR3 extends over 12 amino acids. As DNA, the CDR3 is TGTGCCAGCAGGGACATCTCCTACGAGCAGTACTTC. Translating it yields CASRDISYEQYF.

The CDR3 sequence: CASSPSRVLNQPQHF. The CDR3, as DNA: TGTGCCAGCTCACCCAGCAGGGTCCTTAATCAGCCCCAGCATTTT. The rearrangement uses TRBV18 and TRBJ1-5; D might be TRBD1 (5 bases). CDR3 length: 15 residues. Germline-derived CDR1 and CDR2 are KGHSH and LQKENI. Between the trimmed V and J ends, which lost 3 bases and 4 bases, there was a span of 13 bases.

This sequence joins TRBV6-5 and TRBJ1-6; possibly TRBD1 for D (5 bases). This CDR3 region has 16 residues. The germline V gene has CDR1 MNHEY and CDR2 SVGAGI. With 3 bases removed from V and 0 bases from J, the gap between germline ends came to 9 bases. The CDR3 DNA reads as TGTGCCAGCAGTTATGGGGCGGTCTCCTATAATTCACCCCTCCACTTT. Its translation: CASSYGAVSYNSPLHF.

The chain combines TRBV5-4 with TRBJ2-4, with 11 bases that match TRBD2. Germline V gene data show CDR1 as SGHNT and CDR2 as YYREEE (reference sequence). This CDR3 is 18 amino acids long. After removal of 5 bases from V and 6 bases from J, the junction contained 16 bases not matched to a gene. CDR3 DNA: TGTGCCAGCAGTCAAGGACTAGCGGGTATAGGGGGGAGAAACATTCAGTACTTC. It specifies CASSQGLAGIGGRNIQYF.

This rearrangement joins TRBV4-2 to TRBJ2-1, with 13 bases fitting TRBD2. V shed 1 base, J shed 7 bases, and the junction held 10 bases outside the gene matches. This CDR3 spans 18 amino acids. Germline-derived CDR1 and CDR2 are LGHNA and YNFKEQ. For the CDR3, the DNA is TGTGCCAGCAGCCAAGGTAAACTAGCGGGAGGGCCAGGTAATGAGCAGTTCTTC. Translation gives CASSQGKLAGGPGNEQFF.

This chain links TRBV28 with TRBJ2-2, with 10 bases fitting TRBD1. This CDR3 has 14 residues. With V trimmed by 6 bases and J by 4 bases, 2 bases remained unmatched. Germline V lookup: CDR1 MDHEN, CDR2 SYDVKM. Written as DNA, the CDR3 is TGTGCCAGCAGCCGGACAGGGGGCACCGGGGAGCTGTTTTTT. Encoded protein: CASSRTGGTGELFF. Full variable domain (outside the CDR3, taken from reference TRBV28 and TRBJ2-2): DVKVTQSSRYLVKRTGEKVFLECVQDMDHENMFWYRQDPGLGLRLIYFSYDVKMKEKGDIPEGYSVSREKKERFSLILESASTNQTSMYLCASSRTGGTGELFFGEGSRLTVL.

CDR3 protein: CAWSVMGLSGANVLTF. The CDR3 nucleotides read TGTGCCTGGAGTGTAATGGGACTCTCTGGGGCCAACGTCCTGACTTTC. J is TRBJ2-6 and V is TRBV30; tentative D call: TRBD2 (6 bases). This CDR3 has 16 amino acids. CDR1 and CDR2 from the germline V gene are GTSNPN and SVGIG (reference sequence). Trimming pared 0 bases from V and 0 bases from J, leaving 9 bases between.

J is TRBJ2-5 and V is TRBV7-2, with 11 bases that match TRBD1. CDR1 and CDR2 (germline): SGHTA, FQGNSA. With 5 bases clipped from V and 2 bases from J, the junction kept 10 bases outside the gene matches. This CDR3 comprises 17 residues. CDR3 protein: CASSLTGTGGLQETQYF. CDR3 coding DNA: TGTGCCAGCAGCCTCACCGGGACAGGGGGACTACAAGAGACCCAGTACTTC.

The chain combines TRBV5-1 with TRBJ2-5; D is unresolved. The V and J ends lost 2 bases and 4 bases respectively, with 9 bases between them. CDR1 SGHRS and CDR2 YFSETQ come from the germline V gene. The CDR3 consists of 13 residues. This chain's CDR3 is CASSLKLPETQYF. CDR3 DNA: TGCGCCAGCAGCTTAAAACTTCCAGAGACCCAGTACTTC.

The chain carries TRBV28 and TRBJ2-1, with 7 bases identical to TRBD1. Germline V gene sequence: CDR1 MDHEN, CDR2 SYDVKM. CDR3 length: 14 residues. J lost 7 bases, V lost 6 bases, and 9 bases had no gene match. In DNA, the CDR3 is TGTGCCAGCAGCTCAGGGGGTTCAAGGAATGAGCAGTTCTTC. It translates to CASSSGGSRNEQFF.

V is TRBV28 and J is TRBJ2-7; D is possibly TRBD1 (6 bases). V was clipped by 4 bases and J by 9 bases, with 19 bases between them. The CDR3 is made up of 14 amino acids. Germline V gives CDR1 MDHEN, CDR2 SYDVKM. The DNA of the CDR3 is TGTGCCAGCAGTTCCACGGACAGACGATCGAGGCAGTACTTC. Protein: CASSSTDRRSRQYF.

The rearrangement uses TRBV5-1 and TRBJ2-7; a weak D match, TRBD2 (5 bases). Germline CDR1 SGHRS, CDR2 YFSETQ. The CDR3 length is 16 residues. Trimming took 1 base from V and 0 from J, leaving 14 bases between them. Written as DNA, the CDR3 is TGCGCCAGCAGCTTGTCCGGGGTTTCCAGCTCCTACGAGCAGTACTTC. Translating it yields CASSLSGVSSSYEQYF.

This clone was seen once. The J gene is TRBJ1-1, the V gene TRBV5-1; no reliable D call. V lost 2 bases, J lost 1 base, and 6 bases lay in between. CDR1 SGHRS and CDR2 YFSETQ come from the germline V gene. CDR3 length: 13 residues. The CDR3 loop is CASSFSGNTEAFF. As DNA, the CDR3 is TGCGCCAGCAGCTTTAGCGGGAACACTGAAGCTTTCTTT.

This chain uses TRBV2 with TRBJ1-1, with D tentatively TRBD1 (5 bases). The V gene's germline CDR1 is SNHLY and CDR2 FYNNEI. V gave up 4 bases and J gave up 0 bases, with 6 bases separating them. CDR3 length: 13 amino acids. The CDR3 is CASSAGLNTEAFF. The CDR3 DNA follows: TGTGCCAGCAGTGCAGGGTTGAACACTGAAGCTTTCTTT. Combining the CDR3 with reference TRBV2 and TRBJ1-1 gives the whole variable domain EPEVTQTPSHQVTQMGQEVILRCVPISNHLYFYWYRQILGQKVEFLVSFYNNEISEKSEIFDDQFSVERPDGSNFTLKIRSTKLEDSAMYFCASSAGLNTEAFFGQGTRLTVV.

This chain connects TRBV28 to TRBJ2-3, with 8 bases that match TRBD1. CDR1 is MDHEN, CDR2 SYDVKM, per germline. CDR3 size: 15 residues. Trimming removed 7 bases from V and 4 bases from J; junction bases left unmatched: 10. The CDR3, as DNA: TGTGCCAGCATCTCATACGGACAGGGCCCAGATACGCAGTATTTT. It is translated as CASISYGQGPDTQYF.

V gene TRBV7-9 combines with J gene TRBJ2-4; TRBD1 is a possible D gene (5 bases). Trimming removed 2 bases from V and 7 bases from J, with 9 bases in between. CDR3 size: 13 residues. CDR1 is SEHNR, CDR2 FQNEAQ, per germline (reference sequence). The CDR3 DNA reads TGTGCCAGCAGCTTACTAGGGGCCAACATTCAGTACTTC. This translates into CASSLLGANIQYF.

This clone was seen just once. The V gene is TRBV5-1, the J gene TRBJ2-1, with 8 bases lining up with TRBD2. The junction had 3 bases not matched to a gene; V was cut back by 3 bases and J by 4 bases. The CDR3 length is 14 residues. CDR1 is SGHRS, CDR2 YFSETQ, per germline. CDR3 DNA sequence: TGCGCCAGCAGCTCAACTAGCGGATACAATGAGCAGTTCTTC. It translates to CASSSTSGYNEQFF.

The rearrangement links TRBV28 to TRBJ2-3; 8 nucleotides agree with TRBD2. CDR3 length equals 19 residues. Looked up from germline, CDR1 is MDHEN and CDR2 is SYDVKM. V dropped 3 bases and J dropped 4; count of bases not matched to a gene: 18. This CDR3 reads CASSFTFGLAPTTPDTQYF. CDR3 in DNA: TGTGCCAGCAGTTTCACTTTTGGACTAGCACCTACCACCCCAGATACGCAGTATTTT.

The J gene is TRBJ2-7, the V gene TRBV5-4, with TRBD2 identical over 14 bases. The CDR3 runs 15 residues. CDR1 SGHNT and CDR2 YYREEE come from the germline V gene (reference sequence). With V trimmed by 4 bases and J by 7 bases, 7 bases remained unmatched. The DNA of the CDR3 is TGTGCCAGCAGCCCGACTAGCGGGAGGGCCAGGGAGCAGTACTTC. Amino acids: CASSPTSGRAREQYF. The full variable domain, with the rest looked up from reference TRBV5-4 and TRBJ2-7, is ETGVTQSPTHLIKTRGQQVTLRCSSQSGHNTVSWYQQALGQGPQFIFQYYREEENGRGNFPPRFSGLQFPNYSSELNVNALELDDSALYLCASSPTSGRAREQYFGPGTRLTVT.

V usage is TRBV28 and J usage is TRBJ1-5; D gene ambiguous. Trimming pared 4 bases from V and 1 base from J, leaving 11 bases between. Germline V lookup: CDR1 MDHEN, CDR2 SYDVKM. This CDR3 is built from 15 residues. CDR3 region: CASSSPQMSNQPQHF. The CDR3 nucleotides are TGTGCCAGCAGTTCCCCTCAGATGAGCAATCAGCCCCAGCATTTT.

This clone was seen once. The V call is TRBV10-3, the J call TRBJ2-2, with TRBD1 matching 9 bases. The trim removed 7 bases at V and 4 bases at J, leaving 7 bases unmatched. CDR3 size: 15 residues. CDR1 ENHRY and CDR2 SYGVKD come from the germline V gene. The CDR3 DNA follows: TGTGCCATCACCGCGGGACAGGGACTCACCGGGGAGCTGTTTTTT. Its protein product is CAITAGQGLTGELFF.

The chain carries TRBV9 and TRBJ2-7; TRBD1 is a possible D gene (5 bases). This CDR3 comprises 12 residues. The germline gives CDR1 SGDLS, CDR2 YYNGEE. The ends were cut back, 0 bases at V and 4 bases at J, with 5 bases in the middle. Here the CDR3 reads CASSVEGYEQYF. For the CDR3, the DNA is TGTGCCAGCAGCGTAGAGGGGTACGAGCAGTACTTC.

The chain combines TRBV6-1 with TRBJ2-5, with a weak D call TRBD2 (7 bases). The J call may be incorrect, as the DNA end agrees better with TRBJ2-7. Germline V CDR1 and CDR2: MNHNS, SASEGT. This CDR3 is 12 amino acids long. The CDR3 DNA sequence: TGTGCCACCCTAGGGGGGGCGGACGAGCAGTACTTC. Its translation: CATLGGADEQYF.

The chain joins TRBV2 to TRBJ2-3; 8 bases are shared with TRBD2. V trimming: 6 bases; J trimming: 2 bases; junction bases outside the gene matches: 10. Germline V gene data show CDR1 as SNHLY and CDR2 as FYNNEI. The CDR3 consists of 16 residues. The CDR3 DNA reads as TGTGCCAGCAGCAGTTCTAGCGGGCCGAACACAGATACGCAGTATTTT. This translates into CASSSSSGPNTDTQYF.

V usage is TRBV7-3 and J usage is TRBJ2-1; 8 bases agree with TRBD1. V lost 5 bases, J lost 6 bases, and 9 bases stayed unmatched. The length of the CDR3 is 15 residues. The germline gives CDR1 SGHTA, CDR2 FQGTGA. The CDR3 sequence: CASSISGGAGNEQFF. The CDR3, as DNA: TGTGCCAGCAGCATATCAGGGGGCGCGGGCAATGAGCAGTTCTTC. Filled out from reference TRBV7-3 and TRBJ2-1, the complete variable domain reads GAGVSQTPSNKVTEKGKYVELRCDPISGHTALYWYRQSLGQGPEFLIYFQGTGAADDSGLPNDRFFAVRPEGSVSTLKIQRTERGDSAVYLCASSISGGAGNEQFFGPGTRLTVL.

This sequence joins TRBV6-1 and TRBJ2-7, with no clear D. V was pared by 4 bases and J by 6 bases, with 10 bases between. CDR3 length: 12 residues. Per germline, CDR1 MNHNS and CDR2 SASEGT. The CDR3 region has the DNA TGTGCCAGCAGTGGTCTCGGGTCCGAGCAGTACTTC. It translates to CASSGLGSEQYF.

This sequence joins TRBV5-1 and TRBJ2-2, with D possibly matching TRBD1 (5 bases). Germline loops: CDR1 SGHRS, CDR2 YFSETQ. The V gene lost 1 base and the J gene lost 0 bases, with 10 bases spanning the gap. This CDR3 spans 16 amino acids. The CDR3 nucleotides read TGCGCCAGCAGCTTGAGTGGGGCACCGAACACCGGGGAGCTGTTTTTT. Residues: CASSLSGAPNTGELFF.

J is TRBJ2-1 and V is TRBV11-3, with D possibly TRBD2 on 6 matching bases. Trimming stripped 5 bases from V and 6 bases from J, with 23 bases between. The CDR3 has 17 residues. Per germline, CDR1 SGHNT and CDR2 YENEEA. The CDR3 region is CASSQKVEGGRGNEQFF. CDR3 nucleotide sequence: TGTGCCAGCAGCCAAAAGGTAGAGGGAGGTCGGGGCAATGAGCAGTTCTTC.

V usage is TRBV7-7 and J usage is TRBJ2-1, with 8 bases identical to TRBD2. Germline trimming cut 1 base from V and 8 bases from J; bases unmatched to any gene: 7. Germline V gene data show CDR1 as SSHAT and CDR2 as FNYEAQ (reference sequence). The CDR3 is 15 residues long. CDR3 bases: TGTGCCAGCAGCTTAGGTGGCGGGAGGAGCCATGAGCAGTTCTTC. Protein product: CASSLGGGRSHEQFF.

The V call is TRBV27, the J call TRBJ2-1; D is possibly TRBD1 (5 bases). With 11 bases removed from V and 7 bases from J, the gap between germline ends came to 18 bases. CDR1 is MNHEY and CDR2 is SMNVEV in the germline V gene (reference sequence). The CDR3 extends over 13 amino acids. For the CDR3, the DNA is TGTGCCTGGCCAGGGCCCATGAGGAATGAGCAGTTCTTC. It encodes CAWPGPMRNEQFF.

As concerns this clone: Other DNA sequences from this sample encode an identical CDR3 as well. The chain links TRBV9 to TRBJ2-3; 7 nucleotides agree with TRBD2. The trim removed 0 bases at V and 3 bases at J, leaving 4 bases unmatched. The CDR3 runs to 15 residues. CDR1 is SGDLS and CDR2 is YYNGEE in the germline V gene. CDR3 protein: CASSVVASGTDTQYF. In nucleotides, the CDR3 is TGTGCCAGCAGCGTAGTGGCTAGCGGAACAGATACGCAGTATTTT.

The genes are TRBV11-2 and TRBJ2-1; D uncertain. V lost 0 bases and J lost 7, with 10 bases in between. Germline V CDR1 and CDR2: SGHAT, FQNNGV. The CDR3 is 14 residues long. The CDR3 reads CASSLDNTINEQFF. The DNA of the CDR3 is TGTGCCAGCAGCTTAGACAATACTATTAATGAGCAGTTCTTC. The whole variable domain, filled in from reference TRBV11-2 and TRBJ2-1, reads EAGVAQSPRYKIIEKRQSVAFWCNPISGHATLYWYQQILGQGPKLLIQFQNNGVVDDSQLPKDRFSAERLKGVDSTLKIQPAKLEDSAVYLCASSLDNTINEQFFGPGTRLTVL.